Listed below are T cell receptor beta chains from one sample, sequenced in a study of identical twins. One entry per CDR3 protein, called by TCRdb with MiXCR from the 5' RACE reads. Of approximately 470,000 distinct CDR3 sequences in the sample, 14% are singletons; the top ten hold roughly 0.5%. These data are also associated with another study on yellow fever vaccine responses in identical twins.

The specimen was CD4+ T cells sorted from blood. The receptors here all came from a woman aged 18-29 years in good health. Each CDR3 is given with its conserved first and last residue. A D gene is named only where the DNA matches it firmly.

j_gene,v_gene,d_gene,CDR3aa
TRBJ2-7,TRBV20-1,TRBD1,CSAKAGTGRIYEQYF
TRBJ2-2,TRBV20-1,-,CSAFWTNTGELFF
TRBJ2-7,TRBV29-1,-,CSVEEGGGGEQYF
TRBJ2-7,TRBV6-5,-,CASSYSSVGAAYPSYEQYF
TRBJ2-5,TRBV11-2,TRBD2,CASQVAGPLQETQYF
TRBJ2-3,TRBV4-3,TRBD2,CASSQDGTSARQYF
TRBJ2-5,TRBV20-1,TRBD2,CSARTGGARETQYF
TRBJ2-7,TRBV19,TRBD1,CASSITGGAGEQYF
TRBJ2-4,TRBV28,TRBD1,CASTFEVGQRNIQYF
TRBJ2-7,TRBV20-1,-,CSATLLTTSYEQYF
TRBJ2-5,TRBV7-2,-,CASSLDSAADQETQYF
TRBJ2-6,TRBV10-3,TRBD1,CAISWSRDRGLGANVLTF
TRBJ1-6,TRBV12-3/TRBV12-4,-,CASRAQISPLHF
TRBJ2-1,TRBV30,TRBD1,CAWGQGSNEQFF
TRBJ1-1,TRBV20-1,-,CSAARGGNTEAFF
TRBJ2-7,TRBV6-5,TRBD2,CASSYLALAGDTYEQYF
TRBJ2-7,TRBV10-3,-,CAISDGPPQGPEDF
TRBJ2-3,TRBV6-5,-,CASSYNLKRQEHTDTQYF
TRBJ1-5,TRBV20-1,-,CSASPGAPYSNQPQHF
TRBJ2-3,TRBV5-6,-,CASSWRLDTQYF
TRBJ1-6,TRBV27,TRBD1,CASSLSGQDNSPLHF
TRBJ2-3,TRBV28,TRBD2,CASSLWTSGLSSTDTQYF
TRBJ2-7,TRBV5-1,-,CASSLYFGSYEQYF
TRBJ2-5,TRBV7-2,TRBD1,CASSSRQGWETQYF
TRBJ2-1,TRBV11-2,-,CASSPIRGGTFSYNEQFF
TRBJ2-2,TRBV7-2,TRBD1,CASSSGQSTGELFF
TRBJ2-2,TRBV19,-,CASRSYRATAGELFF
TRBJ2-3,TRBV24-1,-,CATSDWGLTKDTDTQYF